This T cell receptor (beta chain) was recorded in a study of blood T cell repertoires in COVID-19. This clone was found many times. Germline V gene lookup returns CDR1 LNHDA and CDR2 SQIVND (reference sequence). CDR3 length: 16 residues. The V gene end was trimmed by 4 bases and the J gene end by 1 base; junction bases not matched to a gene: 7. Assay: immunoSEQ multiplex PCR; the TCRdb copy retains only in-frame clones and omits some. The repertoire holds fewer than 250,000 clones, with approximately 78% as singletons. The chain combines TRBV19 with TRBJ1-5; 7 bases are a match to TRBD1. This TCR came from a woman at least 80 years old with acute or convalescent COVID-19. Sequencing input: peripheral blood. CDR3: CASSTGGGGSNQPQHF. In DNA form, the CDR3 reads TGTGCCAGTAGTACTGGAGGGGGCGGAAGCAATCAGCCCCAGCATTTT.